These T cell receptor beta chains were read from a single sample in a study of OX40 agonist ivuxolimab in advanced cancers. Clones were sequenced by immunoSEQ multiplex PCR, and TCRdb holds only the in-frame ones, with some missing. The table lists 70,000 to 95,000 clones, roughly 91% of them singletons. The source was CD4+ or CD8+ T cells sorted from blood, collected in a trial of the OX40 agonist ivuxolimab. These receptors all stem from an adult with an advanced solid tumor such as melanoma, head and neck, liver or kidney cancer. Both conserved end residues are part of each CDR3. Each record gives: D gene, V gene, J gene, clone size, CDR3 DNA, CDR3 protein. D genes are given only for firm matches. Clone size is given for some rows only: seen once, a few or many times, or a class if the clone is expanded.

TRBD1	TRBV6-5	TRBJ2-3	NA	TGTGCCAGCAGAGACAGGGGGCAACCAAGTACGCAGTATTTT	CASRDRGQPSTQYF
TRBD1	TRBV6-6	TRBJ2-7	once	TGTGCCAGCAGTTACCTTCAGGGGGATCCCTACGAGCAGTACTTC	CASSYLQGDPYEQYF
NA	TRBV11-3	TRBJ2-6	NA	TGTGCCAGCAGCTTAGCCTCAGGAATAATCGTCTCTGGGGCCAACGTCCTGACTTTC	CASSLASGIIVSGANVLTF
NA	TRBV27	TRBJ1-5	few	TGTGCCAGCAGTTCCGGGGGACAGCCCCAGCATTTT	CASSSGGQPQHF
NA	TRBV27	TRBJ1-1	once	TGTGCCAGCAGTCCAGGACCCGGGACTCCTGAAGCTTTCTTT	CASSPGPGTPEAFF
NA	TRBV5-6	TRBJ2-1	NA	TGTGCCAGCAGCTTAGGGACTCCTAATGAGCAGTTCTTC	CASSLGTPNEQFF
TRBD2	TRBV28	TRBJ2-2	NA	TGTGCCAGCAGTTCGCTAGCCGGGACTAGGAATGCGGGCACCGGGGAGCTGTTTTTT	CASSSLAGTRNAGTGELFF
TRBD2	TRBV11-3	TRBJ2-1	NA	TGTGCCAGCACGACGCGGGAGGGGACCAATGAGCAGTTCTTC	CASTTREGTNEQFF
TRBD1	TRBV11-2	TRBJ2-7	NA	TGTGCCAGCAGCTTAGGGCAGGGGGCCTACGAGCAGTACTTC	CASSLGQGAYEQYF
NA	TRBV7-7	TRBJ2-2	NA	TGTGCTAGCAGCCCAGTTTTATCGGGGGAGCTGTTTTTT	CASSPVLSGELFF
TRBD2	TRBV7-9	TRBJ2-7	NA	TGTGCCAGCAGCTTAGGGCCGGGACTAGCCTACGAGCAGTACTTC	CASSLGPGLAYEQYF
TRBD2	TRBV2	TRBJ2-1	NA	TGTGCCAGCGGACGGGAGGGGTACAATGAGCAGTTCTTC	CASGREGYNEQFF
TRBD2	TRBV15	TRBJ2-7	NA	TGTGCCACCAGCAGAGATACTAGCGGGACTCGTTCCTACGAGCAGTACTTC	CATSRDTSGTRSYEQYF
TRBD1	TRBV28	TRBJ2-2	NA	TGTGCCAGCAGTTCAGGACAGGGGCCACCCGGGGAGCTGTTTTTT	CASSSGQGPPGELFF
TRBD2	TRBV7-8	TRBJ2-5	NA	TGTGCCAGCAGCTTAGCGCGGGGGGAGACCCAGTACTTC	CASSLARGETQYF
NA	TRBV29-1	TRBJ1-2	NA	TGCAGCGTTGAAGTCACGATAGAGGGCTACACCTTC	CSVEVTIEGYTF